What follows are 24 T cell receptor beta chains derived from one specimen sequenced in a study of regulatory T cells in long-lasting Graves disease. The time point: newly diagnosed GD, antithyroid drugs for less than 3 months. The TCR library was made from RNA that had been extracted from PBMCs in TRIzol. Building of the TCR beta libraries involved iRepertoire HTBI primers and Arm-PCR of CDR3 regions. TCRdb called the multiplex PCR reads again in MiXCR, with one record for every CDR3 protein. Of some 560,000 distinct CDR3 sequences in the sample, more than 15% were seen once. These data were also filed under a second study, of T cells in Graves' hyperthyroidism and ophthalmopathy.

The sample in question was peripheral blood mononuclear cells (PBMCs), obtained at new diagnosis, from a patient treated with antithyroid drugs. These TCRs come from a woman aged 35-65 years with Graves disease.

This clonotype was counted at least ten times. The chain joins TRBV9 to TRBJ1-1, with D perhaps matching TRBD1 (5 bases). This CDR3 has 14 amino acids. The ends were cut back, 4 bases at V and 5 bases at J, with 15 bases in the middle. Germline assignment: CDR1 SGDLS and CDR2 YYNGEE. The CDR3 region is CASSTRESGTEAFF. For the CDR3, the DNA is TGTGCCAGCAGCACCAGGGAGTCGGGAACTGAAGCTTTCTTT.

This clonotype was observed at least ten times. The J gene is TRBJ2-5, the V gene TRBV7-9; weak D call: TRBD2 (5 bases). The V gene lost 5 bases and the J gene lost 7 bases, with 17 bases spanning the gap. Looked up from germline, CDR1 is SEHNR and CDR2 is FQNEAQ (reference sequence). The CDR3 extends over 14 amino acids. CDR3 protein: CASSPKSSEGTQYF. CDR3 DNA: TGTGCCAGCAGCCCTAAAAGTAGCGAAGGGACCCAGTACTTC.

This clonotype has only a few counts. Being one base from a much bigger clone, this may be a read error. The V call is TRBV11-2, the J call TRBJ2-5; D remains ambiguous. The CDR3 runs 14 residues. Germline values: CDR1 SGHAT, CDR2 FQNNGV. As DNA, the CDR3 is TGTGCCAGCAGCCAAGATTGGCTCCAAGAGACCCAGTGCTTC. It specifies CASSQDWLQETQCF.

The chain combines TRBV20-1 with TRBJ1-1; TRBD1 matches at 9 bases. The CDR3 runs 12 residues. V lost 6 bases, J lost 8 bases, and 7 bases stayed unmatched. From germline, CDR1 is DFQATT and CDR2 SNEGSKA (reference sequence). DNA of the CDR3: TGCAGTGCCCCCGGGACAGGGTTAGAAGCTTTCTTT. This translates into CSAPGTGLEAFF.

The chain employs TRBV6-2 or TRBV6-3 and TRBJ2-1; weak D call: TRBD2 (5 bases). Germline V gene lookup returns CDR1 MNHEY and CDR2 SVGEGT. The CDR3 consists of 14 residues. Trimming pared 10 bases from V and 0 bases from J, leaving 13 bases between. CDR3 sequence (DNA): TGTGCCATCAAAAGCGGAAGCTCCTACAATGAGCAGTTCTTC. Amino acids: CAIKSGSSYNEQFF.

The chain has TRBV2 and TRBJ2-2; a weak D match, TRBD2 (5 bases). From germline, CDR1 is SNHLY and CDR2 FYNNEI. This CDR3 region has 15 residues. V dropped 6 bases and J dropped 0 bases, with 11 bases sitting between them. The DNA for the CDR3 is TGTGCCAGCAGCCCCACTAGGGCGAACACCGGGGAGCTGTTTTTT. It specifies CASSPTRANTGELFF.

This clonotype has a handful of counts. Here the CDR3 reads CASTRDCCNQPQHF. In nucleotides, the CDR3 is TGTGCCAGCACCCGGGACTGCTGCAATCAGCCCCAGCATTTT. The chain recombines TRBV12-3 or TRBV12-4 with TRBJ1-5, with D possibly being TRBD1 (5 bases). The V end was cut by 7 bases, the J end by 2 bases, with 12 bases between. The CDR3 extends over 14 amino acids.

This clonotype was observed at least ten times. V is TRBV12-3 or TRBV12-4 and J is TRBJ2-1; 7 nucleotides align to TRBD2. The J segment lost 15 bases and the V segment lost 4 bases, leaving 9 bases of the junction unmatched. CDR3 length: 12 amino acids. The CDR3 spells CASSSPTSNPFF. CDR3 nucleotides: TGTGCCAGCAGTTCCCCGACTAGCAATCCGTTCTTC.

The CDR3 is CASSSVWWIDRAEAFF. The CDR3 DNA reads as TGTGCCAGCAGCTCAGTTTGGTGGATAGACAGGGCTGAAGCTTTCTTT. The chain has TRBV2 and TRBJ1-1; 7 bases fit TRBD1. V lost 6 bases, J lost 6 bases, and 16 bases stayed unmatched. CDR3 length equals 16 residues. Germline CDR1 reads SNHLY; CDR2 reads FYNNEI.

V is TRBV30 and J is TRBJ1-1, with D maybe TRBD1 (6 bases). Germline values: CDR1 GTSNPN, CDR2 SVGIG (reference sequence). The CDR3 totals 11 residues. Between the trimmed V and J ends, which lost 3 bases and 10 bases, there was a span of 12 bases. The CDR3 spells CAWRRGGGAFF. Here the CDR3 DNA reads TGTGCCTGGAGGAGGGGGGGGGGAGCTTTCTTT.

Worth noting for this clonotype: A clone one base away is much larger, so this may be a read error. The chain uses TRBV11-2 and TRBJ1-1; no clear D gene. The CDR3 is 14 amino acids. CDR1 and CDR2 (germline): SGHAT, FQNNGV. The CDR3 sequence: CASSVTPMNAEAFF. The CDR3 bases are TGTGCCAGCAGCGTGACACCCATGAACGCTGAAGCTTTCTTT.

J is TRBJ2-2 and V is TRBV6-1; 9 bases fit TRBD1. CDR1 and CDR2 (germline): MNHNS, SASEGT. The CDR3 runs to 15 residues. V gave up 6 bases and J gave up 5 bases; unmatched junction bases: 7. The CDR3 loop is CASSHGQGLTGELFF. The CDR3 DNA is TGTGCCAGCAGCCACGGACAGGGGCTTACCGGGGAGCTGTTTTTT.

This clonotype was recorded many times. The chain is built from TRBV27 and TRBJ1-1, with D hard to call. The V gene lost 6 bases and the J gene lost 0 bases, with 8 bases spanning the gap. CDR1 is MNHEY and CDR2 is SMNVEV in the germline V gene (reference sequence). The CDR3 runs 13 residues. CDR3 in amino acids: CASSPWVNTEAFF. DNA of the CDR3: TGTGCCAGCAGCCCATGGGTGAACACTGAAGCTTTCTTT.

This clonotype was detected ten times or more. The V gene is TRBV2, the J gene TRBJ2-5; 7 bases line up with TRBD1. CDR1 and CDR2 (germline): SNHLY, FYNNEI. This CDR3 region has 14 residues. Losses at the gene ends were 4 bases for V and 5 bases for J; bases not matched to a gene: 7. In DNA form, the CDR3 reads TGTGCCAGCAGTGTAACAGGGGCGGGTGAGACCCAGTACTTC. Translating gives CASSVTGAGETQYF.

This clonotype was counted a few times. The rearrangement joins TRBV19 to TRBJ1-1, with D tentatively TRBD1 (5 bases). The V gene's germline CDR1 is LNHDA and CDR2 SQIVND (reference sequence). Trimming took 6 bases from V and 14 from J, leaving 16 bases between them. CDR3 length: 11 residues. CDR3 in amino acids: CASSLRGAGFF. The CDR3 coding sequence is TGTGCCAGTAGCCTCCGCGGGGCTGGATTCTTT. The variable domain in full, completed from reference TRBV19 and TRBJ1-1, reads DGGITQSPKYLFRKEGQNVTLSCEQNLNHDAMYWYRQDPGQGLRLIYYSQIVNDFQKGDIAEGYSVSREKKESFPLTVTSAQKNPTAFYLCASSLRGAGFFGQGTRLTVV.

This rearrangement joins TRBV19 to TRBJ2-7; the D gene could be TRBD1 or TRBD2 (5 bases each). The CDR3 covers 14 residues. Germline CDR1 and CDR2: LNHDA and SQIVND (reference sequence). V lost 4 bases and J lost 1, with 11 bases in between. CDR3 sequence: CASSTRDGSYEQYF. DNA for the CDR3: TGTGCCAGTAGTACTCGGGACGGTTCCTACGAGCAGTACTTC. Based on the CDR3 plus reference TRBV19 and TRBJ2-7, the full variable domain is DGGITQSPKYLFRKEGQNVTLSCEQNLNHDAMYWYRQDPGQGLRLIYYSQIVNDFQKGDIAEGYSVSREKKESFPLTVTSAQKNPTAFYLCASSTRDGSYEQYFGPGTRLTVT.

The table lists this clonotype with many counts. The chain recombines TRBV6-5 with TRBJ2-7; no firm D call. This CDR3 region has 15 residues. The V and J ends lost 0 bases and 0 bases respectively, with 9 bases between them. The germline V gene has CDR1 MNHEY and CDR2 SVGAGI. CDR3 in DNA: TGTGCCAGCAGTTACTCTGGCAGTGTCTCCTACGAGCAGTACTTC. Amino acid sequence: CASSYSGSVSYEQYF.

This clonotype was observed a handful of times. This rearrangement joins TRBV28 to TRBJ1-3; a possible D gene is TRBD1 (6 bases). CDR3 size: 14 residues. The germline V gene has CDR1 MDHEN and CDR2 SYDVKM. This CDR3 is CAAGGLQGGNTIYF. The CDR3 DNA follows: TGTGCAGCGGGGGGCCTGCAGGGGGGAAACACCATATATTTT.

The V call is TRBV19, the J call TRBJ2-7; 10 bases are shared with TRBD1. Germline CDR1 LNHDA, CDR2 SQIVND (reference sequence). The CDR3 runs 13 residues. V shed 8 bases, J shed 6 bases, and the junction held 7 bases outside the gene matches. The CDR3 region has the DNA TGTGCCAGTCAGGGACAGGGGCTTCGCGAGCAGTACTTC. Translated: CASQGQGLREQYF.

This clonotype was detected only a few times. V usage is TRBV9 and J usage is TRBJ1-5; D is uncertain. There are 11 residues in the CDR3. Per germline, CDR1 SGDLS and CDR2 YYNGEE. V shed 3 bases and J shed 10 bases, with 8 bases lying between them. CDR3: CASSGSKPQHF. CDR3 sequence (DNA): TGTGCCAGCAGCGGTTCTAAACCCCAGCATTTT. Full variable domain (rest looked up from reference TRBV9 and TRBJ1-5): DSGVTQTPKHLITATGQRVTLRCSPRSGDLSVYWYQQSLDQGLQFLIQYYNGEERAKGNILERFSAQQFPDLHSELNLSSLELGDSALYFCASSGSKPQHFGDGTRLSIL.

This clonotype has ten or more counts. The J gene is TRBJ2-7, the V gene TRBV27; weak D call: TRBD1 (6 bases). CDR1 is MNHEY, CDR2 SMNVEV, per germline (reference sequence). Trimming pared 6 bases from V and 3 bases from J, leaving 18 bases between. This CDR3 is 15 amino acids long. The CDR3 region has the DNA TGTGCCAGCAGCCCACCGGGACACCCTGTCTACGAGCAGTACTTC. Translation: CASSPPGHPVYEQYF.

The chain has TRBV7-3 and TRBJ1-1, with D possibly being TRBD1 (5 bases). CDR1 and CDR2 from the germline V gene are SGHTA and FQGTGA. V dropped 5 bases and J dropped 0 bases, with 10 bases sitting between them. The CDR3 totals 14 residues. The CDR3 bases are TGTGCCAGCAGCGAGGGGAGGGTGAACACTGAAGCTTTCTTT. Amino acids: CASSEGRVNTEAFF.

This clonotype has only a few counts. The rearrangement links TRBV2 to TRBJ1-4; tentative D call: TRBD1 (5 bases). The CDR3 is 12 residues long. The germline V and J ends were trimmed by 8 bases and 7 bases, with 11 bases remaining between them. Germline V gene data show CDR1 as SNHLY and CDR2 as FYNNEI. CDR3 coding DNA: TGTGCCAGCCTACAGGAGGGTGAAAAACTGTTTTTT. Its protein is CASLQEGEKLFF.

This clonotype has a count of ten or more. Written as DNA, the CDR3 is TGTGCCAGCAGTTACTCTTGGGGTGGCTGGGGGAACAATTCACCCCTCCACTTT. Residues: CASSYSWGGWGNNSPLHF. The rearrangement joins TRBV6-5 to TRBJ1-6; D perhaps matches TRBD1 (5 bases). Germline V gene lookup returns CDR1 MNHEY and CDR2 SVGAGI. V lost 0 bases, J lost 7 bases, and 19 bases lay in between. The CDR3 covers 18 residues.